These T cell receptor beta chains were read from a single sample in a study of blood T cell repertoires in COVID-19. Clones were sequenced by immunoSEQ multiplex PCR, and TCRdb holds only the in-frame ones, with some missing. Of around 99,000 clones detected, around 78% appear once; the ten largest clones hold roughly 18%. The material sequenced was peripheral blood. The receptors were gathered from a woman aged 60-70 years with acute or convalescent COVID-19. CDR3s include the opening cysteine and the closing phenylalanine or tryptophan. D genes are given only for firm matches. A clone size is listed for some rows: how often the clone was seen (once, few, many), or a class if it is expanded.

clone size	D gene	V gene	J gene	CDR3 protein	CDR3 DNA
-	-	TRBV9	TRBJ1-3	CASSVGEGNTIYF	TGTGCCAGCAGCGTCGGAGAAGGAAACACCATATATTTT
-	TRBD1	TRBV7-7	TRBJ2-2	CASSPRQGVAGELFF	TGTGCTAGCAGCCCGCGACAGGGTGTGGCCGGGGAGCTGTTTTTT
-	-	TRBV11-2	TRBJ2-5	CASSLGAVETQYF	TGTGCCAGCAGCTTGGGGGCCGTGGAGACCCAGTACTTC
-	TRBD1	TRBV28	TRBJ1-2	CASRRTGGYGYTF	TGTGCCAGCAGACGGACAGGGGGGTATGGCTACACCTTC
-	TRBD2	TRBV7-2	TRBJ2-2	CASSLFGGAGEVTGELFF	TGTGCCAGCAGCTTATTCGGCGGGGCGGGAGAAGTTACCGGGGAGCTGTTTTTT
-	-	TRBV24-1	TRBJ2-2	CATKEATPTGELFF	TGTGCCACCAAAGAAGCCACCCCCACCGGGGAGCTGTTTTTT
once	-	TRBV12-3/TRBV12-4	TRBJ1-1	CASSQGWTEAFF	TGTGCCAGCAGTCAGGGGTGGACTGAAGCTTTCTTT
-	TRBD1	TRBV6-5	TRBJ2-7	CASSYRTGIYEQYF	TGTGCCAGCAGTTACAGGACAGGGATCTACGAGCAGTACTTC
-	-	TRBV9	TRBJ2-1	CASSVSDGPSGKAKFF	TGTGCCAGCAGCGTGTCAGACGGCCCCTCCGGGAAAGCAAAGTTCTTC
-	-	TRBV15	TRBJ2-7	CATSRGGSAYEQYF	TGTGCCACCAGCAGAGGGGGCAGTGCCTACGAGCAGTACTTC
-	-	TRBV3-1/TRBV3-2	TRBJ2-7	CASSPPKAYEQYF	TGTGCCAGCAGCCCGCCCAAAGCGTACGAGCAGTACTTC
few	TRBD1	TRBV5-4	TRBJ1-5	CASSPGGQGDQPQHF	TGTGCCAGCAGCCCGGGAGGACAGGGGGACCAGCCCCAGCATTTT
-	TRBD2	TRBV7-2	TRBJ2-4	CASSSREGNIQYF	TGTGCCAGCAGCTCCAGGGAGGGAAACATTCAGTACTTC
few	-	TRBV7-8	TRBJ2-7	CAAGPPYTYEQYF	TGTGCCGCGGGACCTCCTTATACCTACGAGCAGTACTTC
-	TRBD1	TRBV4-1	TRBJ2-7	CASSLMGQPYEQYF	TGCGCCAGCAGCCTCATGGGACAGCCCTACGAGCAGTACTTC
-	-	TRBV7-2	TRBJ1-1	CASSLGLLEAFF	TGTGCCAGCAGCTTAGGACTTCTCGAAGCTTTCTTT
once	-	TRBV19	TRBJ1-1	CASSMSGTEAFF	TGTGCCAGTAGTATGAGCGGCACTGAAGCTTTCTTT
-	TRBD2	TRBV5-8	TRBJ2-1	CASSGGLAAYNEQFF	TGTGCCAGCAGCGGGGGACTAGCGGCCTACAATGAGCAGTTCTTC
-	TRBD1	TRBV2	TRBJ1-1	CASSERPQGASSEAFF	TGTGCCAGCAGTGAAAGACCTCAGGGGGCGTCATCTGAAGCTTTCTTT
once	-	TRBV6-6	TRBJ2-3	CASFSRGTPKDTQYF	TGTGCCAGTTTTTCACGGGGTACCCCCAAGGATACGCAGTATTTT
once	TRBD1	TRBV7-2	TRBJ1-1	CASSLVTGGGTEAFF	TGTGCCAGCAGCTTAGTTACAGGGGGGGGAACTGAAGCTTTCTTT
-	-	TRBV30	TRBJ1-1	CAWKTGNTEAFF	TGTGCCTGGAAGACAGGGAACACTGAAGCTTTCTTT
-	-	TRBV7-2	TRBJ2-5	CASSYGGGETQYF	TGTGCCAGCAGCTATGGGGGCGGGGAGACCCAGTACTTC
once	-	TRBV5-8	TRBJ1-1	CASSLQENTEAFF	TGTGCCAGCAGCTTGCAGGAGAACACTGAAGCTTTCTTT
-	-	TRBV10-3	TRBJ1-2	CAISEGEVGGYTF	TGTGCCATCAGTGAGGGAGAGGTTGGAGGCTACACCTTC
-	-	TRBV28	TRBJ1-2	CASTSSRRYGYTF	TGTGCCAGCACCTCAAGTAGGCGGTATGGCTACACCTTC
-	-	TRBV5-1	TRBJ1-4	CASQEVVDSTNEKLFF	TGCGCCAGTCAGGAGGTTGTGGACTCAACTAATGAAAAACTGTTTTTT
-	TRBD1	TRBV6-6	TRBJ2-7	CASSPGTGGSSYEQYF	TGTGCCAGCAGCCCCGGGACAGGTGGGAGCTCCTACGAGCAGTACTTC
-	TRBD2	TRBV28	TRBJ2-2	CASRGSGGHTGELFF	TGTGCCAGCAGGGGTAGCGGGGGACACACCGGGGAGCTGTTTTTT
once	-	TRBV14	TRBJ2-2	CASSQGGDFTGELFF	TGTGCCAGCAGCCAAGGCGGAGATTTCACCGGGGAGCTGTTTTTT
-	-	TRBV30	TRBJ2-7	CAWSAMGQFVYEQYF	TGTGCCTGGAGTGCAATGGGCCAGTTCGTCTACGAGCAGTACTTC
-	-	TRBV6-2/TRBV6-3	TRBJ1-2	CASSFHTKTGSFSRGYTF	TGTGCCAGCAGTTTCCATACCAAGACAGGAAGCTTTTCTCGGGGCTACACCTTC
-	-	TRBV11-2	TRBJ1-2	CASSFPRGGSGYTF	TGTGCCAGCAGCTTTCCTCGAGGGGGATCCGGCTACACCTTC
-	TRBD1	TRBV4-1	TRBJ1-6	CASKEQGSSYNSPLHF	TGCGCCAGCAAAGAACAGGGGAGCTCCTATAATTCACCCCTCCACTTT
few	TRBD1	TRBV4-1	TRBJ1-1	CASSQNTGGRNTEAFF	TGCGCCAGCAGCCAGAACACAGGGGGCCGGAACACTGAAGCTTTCTTT
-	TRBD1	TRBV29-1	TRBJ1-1	CSVDLDRGAMNTEAFF	TGCAGCGTTGACCTCGACAGGGGGGCTATGAACACTGAAGCTTTCTTT
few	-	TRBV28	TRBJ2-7	CATLKPSFSERYEQYF	TGTGCCACCCTAAAGCCCTCATTTAGTGAGCGGTACGAGCAGTACTTC
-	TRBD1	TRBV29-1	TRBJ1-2	CSAGTGGGYTF	TGCAGCGCAGGGACAGGGGGTGGCTACACCTTC
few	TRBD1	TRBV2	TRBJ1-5	CASIRDRNQPQHF	TGTGCCAGCATTCGGGACAGGAATCAGCCCCAGCATTTT
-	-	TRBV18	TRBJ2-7	CASSPPGARYEQYF	TGTGCCAGCTCACCACCGGGGGCCCGCTACGAGCAGTACTTC
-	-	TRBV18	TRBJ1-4	CASSPFPRVEKLFF	TGTGCCAGCTCACCTTTCCCGCGAGTAGAAAAACTGTTTTTT
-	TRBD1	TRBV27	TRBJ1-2	CASSPRGQGDYGYTF	TGTGCCAGCAGTCCCCGGGGACAGGGCGACTATGGCTACACCTTC
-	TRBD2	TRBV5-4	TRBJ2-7	CASSPPSGSFYEQYF	TGTGCCAGCAGCCCCCCTAGCGGGAGTTTCTACGAGCAGTACTTC
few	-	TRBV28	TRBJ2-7	CASIGGVNEQYF	TGTGCCAGCATAGGAGGGGTGAACGAGCAGTACTTC
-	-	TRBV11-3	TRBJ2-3	CASSLPGGTKQYF	TGTGCCAGCAGCTTGCCGGGCGGGACCAAGCAGTATTTT
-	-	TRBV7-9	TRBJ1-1	CASSSVGVGTEAFF	TGTGCCAGCAGCTCCGTCGGGGTGGGCACTGAAGCTTTCTTT
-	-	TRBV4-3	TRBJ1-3	CASSQAGAGGNTIYF	TGCGCCAGCAGCCAAGCCGGTGCTGGTGGAAACACCATATATTTT
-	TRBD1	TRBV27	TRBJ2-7	CASSPRTGLYEQYF	TGTGCCAGCAGTCCTCGGACAGGGTTATACGAGCAGTACTTC
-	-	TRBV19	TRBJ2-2	CASSISWQGNTGELFF	TGTGCCAGTAGTATCAGTTGGCAGGGTAACACCGGGGAGCTGTTTTTT
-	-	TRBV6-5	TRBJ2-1	CASSYRGDEQFF	TGTGCCAGCAGTTACAGGGGTGATGAGCAGTTCTTC
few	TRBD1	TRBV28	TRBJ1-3	CASSSWTGRSGNTIYF	TGTGCCAGCAGTTCGTGGACAGGGCGCTCTGGAAACACCATATATTTT
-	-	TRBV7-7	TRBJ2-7	CASSSNFADEQYF	TGTGCTAGCAGTTCCAACTTTGCTGACGAGCAGTACTTC
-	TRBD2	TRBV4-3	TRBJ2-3	CASSQDKREWGVDTQYF	TGCGCCAGCAGCCAAGATAAGCGGGAGTGGGGGGTAGATACGCAGTATTTT